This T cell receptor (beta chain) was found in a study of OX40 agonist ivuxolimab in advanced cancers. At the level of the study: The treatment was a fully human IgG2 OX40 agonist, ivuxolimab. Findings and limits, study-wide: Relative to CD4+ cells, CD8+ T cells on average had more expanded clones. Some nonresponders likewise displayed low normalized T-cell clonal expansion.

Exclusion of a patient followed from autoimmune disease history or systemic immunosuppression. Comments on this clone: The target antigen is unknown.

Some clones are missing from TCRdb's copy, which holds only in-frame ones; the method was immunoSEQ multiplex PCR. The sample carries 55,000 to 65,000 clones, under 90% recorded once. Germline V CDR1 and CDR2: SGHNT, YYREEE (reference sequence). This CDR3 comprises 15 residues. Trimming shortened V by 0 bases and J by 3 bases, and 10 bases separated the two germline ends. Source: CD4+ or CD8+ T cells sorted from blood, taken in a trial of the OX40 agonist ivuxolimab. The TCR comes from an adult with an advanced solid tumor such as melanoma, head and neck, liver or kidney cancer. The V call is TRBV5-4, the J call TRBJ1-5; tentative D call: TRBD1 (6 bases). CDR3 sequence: CASSLGRGDNQPQHF. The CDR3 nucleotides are TGTGCCAGCAGCTTGGGCAGGGGTGACAATCAGCCCCAGCATTTT.